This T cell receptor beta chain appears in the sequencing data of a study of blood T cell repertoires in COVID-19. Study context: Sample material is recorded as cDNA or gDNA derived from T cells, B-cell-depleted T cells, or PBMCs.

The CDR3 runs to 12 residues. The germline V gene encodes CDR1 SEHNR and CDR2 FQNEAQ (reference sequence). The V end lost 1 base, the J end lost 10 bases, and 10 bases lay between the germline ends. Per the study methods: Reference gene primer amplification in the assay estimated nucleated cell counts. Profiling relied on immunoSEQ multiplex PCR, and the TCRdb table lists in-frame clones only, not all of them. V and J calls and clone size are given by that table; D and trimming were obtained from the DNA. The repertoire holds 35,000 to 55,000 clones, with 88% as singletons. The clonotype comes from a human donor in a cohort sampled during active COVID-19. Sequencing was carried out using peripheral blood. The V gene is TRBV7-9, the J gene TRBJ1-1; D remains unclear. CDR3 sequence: CASSLDHSGAFF. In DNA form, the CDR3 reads TGTGCCAGCAGCTTAGACCACTCGGGAGCTTTCTTT.